This TCR beta chain was sequenced in a study of CD8+ T cells in alopecia areata. Findings of the study overall: Tofacitinib significantly reduced both scalp clonality and expanded CD8+ clones among the top 100.

Extracted from the samples, RNA was reverse transcribed into cDNA to serve as the sequencing template. The table came from immunoSEQ multiplex PCR; TCRdb's copy has only in-frame clones and leaves some out. The sample gives roughly 150,000 clones, 50% to 65% of which show up once; 15% to 20% is in the top ten. About this clone: Antigen specificity is unknown.

V was pared by 4 bases and J by 2 bases, with 12 bases between. The germline V gene encodes CDR1 KGHSY and CDR2 FQNENV. CDR3 length equals 15 residues. Treatment specified: oral pan-JAK inhibitor, 5-10 mg twice daily. The receptor was isolated from a human donor with alopecia areata. The sample in question was CD8+ T cells sorted from blood, obtained at week 4, from a patient treated with tofacitinib. The rearrangement joins TRBV16 to TRBJ2-1; TRBD1 or TRBD2 may be the D gene (5 bases each). CDR3 loop: CASSPVGAAYNEQFF. CDR3 nucleotides: TGTGCCAGCAGCCCAGTCGGGGCGGCCTACAATGAGCAGTTCTTC.